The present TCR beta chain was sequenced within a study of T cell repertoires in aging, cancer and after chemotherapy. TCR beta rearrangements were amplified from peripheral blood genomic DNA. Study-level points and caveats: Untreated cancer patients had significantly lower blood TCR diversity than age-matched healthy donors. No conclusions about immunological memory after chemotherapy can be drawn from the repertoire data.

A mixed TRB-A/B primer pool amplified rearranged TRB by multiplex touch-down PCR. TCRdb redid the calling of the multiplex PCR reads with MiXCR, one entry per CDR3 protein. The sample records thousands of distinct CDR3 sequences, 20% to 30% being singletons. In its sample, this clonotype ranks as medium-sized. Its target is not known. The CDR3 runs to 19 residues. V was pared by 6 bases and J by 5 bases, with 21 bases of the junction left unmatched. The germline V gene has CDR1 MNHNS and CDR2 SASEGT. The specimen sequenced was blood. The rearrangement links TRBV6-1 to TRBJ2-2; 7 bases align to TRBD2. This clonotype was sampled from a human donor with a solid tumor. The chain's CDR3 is CASSERESAGLPLTGELFF. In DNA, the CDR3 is TGTGCCAGCAGCGAAAGGGAGTCAGCGGGACTCCCCCTAACCGGGGAGCTGTTTTTT.